This passage covers 23 T cell receptor beta chains from one sample sequenced in a study of blood T cells in healthy people across ages. The second PCR ran roughly 7 to 12 cycles with a sample-barcoded 5' primer and J-beta primers. TCRdb re-derived calls from the 5' RACE reads in MiXCR, one entry per CDR3 protein. The repertoire holds 1.5 million to 2 million distinct CDR3 sequences, with about 30% as singletons. The sequenced material came from blood. The receptors were sampled from a woman aged 30 to 39 in good health.

The V call is TRBV4-3, the J call TRBJ2-7; 9 nucleotides line up with TRBD1. V lost 5 bases to trimming and J lost 1 base; unmatched junction nucleotides: 12. The CDR3 covers 17 residues. The V gene's germline CDR1 is LGHNA and CDR2 YSLEER. CDR3 residues: CASSSSLSGQGSYEQYF. CDR3 nucleotide sequence: TGCGCCAGCAGCTCGTCTTTATCGGGACAGGGTTCCTACGAGCAGTACTTC.

The gene calls are TRBV5-1 and TRBJ2-7; the D gene could be TRBD1 or TRBD2 (6 bases each). The assigned J gene may be wrong: the sequence end matches TRBJ2-1 better. CDR1 is SGHRS and CDR2 is YFSETQ in the germline V gene. CDR3 length: 15 residues. CDR3 in DNA: TGCGCCAGCAGCTTGGAGGGGGGCCCCGTGAATGAGCAGTTCTTC. As protein: CASSLEGGPVNEQFF.

There are many counts of this clonotype. Relative to the germline gene, one junction end is altered; a read error may explain this. The chain recombines TRBV3-1 with TRBJ2-7; D is perhaps TRBD1 (5 bases). The CDR3 loop spans 15 amino acids. Germline assignment: CDR1 LGHDT and CDR2 YNNKEL (reference sequence). CDR3 in DNA: TGCGCCAGCAGCCAAGACAGCTCAGGTTCCTACGAGCAGTACTTC. The encoded protein is CASSQDSSGSYEQYF.

This clonotype was detected ten times or more. The chain carries TRBV29-1 and TRBJ2-7; 7 positions agree with TRBD1. Germline assignment: CDR1 SQVTM and CDR2 ANQGSEA. The CDR3 runs 12 residues. Unmatched junction bases numbered 3, after V lost 4 bases and J lost 3 bases. The CDR3 loop reads CSVAGQVYEQYF. The CDR3 DNA sequence: TGCAGCGTTGCCGGACAGGTCTACGAGCAGTACTTC.

This clonotype was recorded at least ten times. The V and J genes are TRBV4-3 and TRBJ1-2; D uncertain. V shed 3 bases and J shed 6 bases, with 14 bases lying between them. The CDR3 has 14 amino acids. Germline values: CDR1 LGHNA, CDR2 YSLEER. CDR3 coding DNA: TGCGCCAGCAGCCAGGCCCTGTTGGGAGATGGCTACACCTTC. Translation gives CASSQALLGDGYTF.

Only a few counts were recorded for this clonotype. This rearrangement joins TRBV18 to TRBJ1-5; no firm D call. Trimming cost V 2 bases and J 4 bases, with 6 bases left between them. Germline CDR1 reads KGHSH; CDR2 reads LQKENI. The CDR3 loop spans 13 amino acids. The CDR3 sequence: CASSPNTNQPQHF. CDR3 bases: TGTGCCAGCTCACCAAATACAAATCAGCCCCAGCATTTT.

This clonotype has at least ten counts. V gene TRBV10-2 combines with J gene TRBJ2-7; D possibly corresponds to TRBD2 (6 bases). Trimming shortened V by 5 bases and J by 1 base, and 12 bases separated the two germline ends. The CDR3 length is 14 residues. CDR1 is WSHSY and CDR2 is SAAADI in the germline V gene. The CDR3 region is CASSYGLASYEQYF. The CDR3 DNA reads as TGCGCCAGCAGTTACGGGCTAGCGTCCTACGAGCAGTACTTC.

This clonotype was detected ten times or more. The J gene is TRBJ2-1, the V gene TRBV7-2; D not resolved. This CDR3 region has 10 residues. V dropped 5 bases and J dropped 8 bases, with 4 bases sitting between them. Germline CDR1 reads SGHTA; CDR2 reads FQGNSA. CDR3 in amino acids: CASSHYEQFF. The CDR3 DNA reads TGTGCCAGCAGCCATTATGAGCAGTTCTTC.

The chain joins TRBV4-3 to TRBJ2-3; 11 bases agree with TRBD2. The V gene's germline CDR1 is LGHNA and CDR2 YSLEER. V gave up 3 bases and J gave up 2 bases; unmatched junction bases: 10. The CDR3 has 18 residues. The CDR3 loop is CASSHLQPSGGITDTQYF. The CDR3 DNA reads TGCGCCAGCAGCCACCTCCAACCTAGCGGGGGGATCACAGATACGCAGTATTTT.

V is TRBV20-1 and J is TRBJ2-3; possibly TRBD1 for D (6 bases). Germline assignment: CDR1 DFQATT and CDR2 SNEGSKA (reference sequence). The CDR3 loop spans 13 amino acids. Trimming took off 0 bases at V and 5 bases at J, with 9 bases between the two ends. Here the CDR3 reads CSARDPGVDTQYF. CDR3 DNA: TGCAGTGCTAGAGATCCAGGGGTAGATACGCAGTATTTT.

In this sample, this clonotype turned up a few times. This sequence joins TRBV20-1 and TRBJ1-1; D gene uncertain. The CDR3 has 16 amino acids. CDR1 is DFQATT, CDR2 SNEGSKA, per germline (reference sequence). V was cut by 0 bases and J by 3 bases, with 17 bases left in between. CDR3 sequence reads: CSARDLAGGADTEAFF. As DNA, the CDR3 is TGCAGTGCTAGAGATTTGGCAGGTGGCGCCGACACTGAAGCTTTCTTT.

This clonotype was seen only a few times. The chain uses TRBV10-3 and TRBJ2-3, with TRBD1 identical over 9 bases. Germline values: CDR1 ENHRY, CDR2 SYGVKD. With V trimmed by 3 bases and J by 3 bases, 22 bases remained unmatched. CDR3 length equals 21 residues. The CDR3 here is CAISDPSPRDRVVRPTDTQYF. The DNA for the CDR3 is TGTGCCATCAGTGACCCCAGTCCCCGGGACAGGGTCGTTCGTCCAACAGATACGCAGTATTTT.

In this sample, this clonotype turned up a few times. V gene TRBV19 combines with J gene TRBJ1-5; D possibly corresponds to TRBD1 (5 bases). Trimming cost V 2 bases and J 2 bases, with 13 bases left between them. This CDR3 spans 16 amino acids. CDR1 and CDR2 (germline): LNHDA, SQIVND (reference sequence). In DNA, the CDR3 is TGTGCCAGTAGTATATTCGCCAGGGCAGGCAATCAGCCCCAGCATTTT. Translation: CASSIFARAGNQPQHF.

This chain joins TRBV20-1 and TRBJ2-1; D may match TRBD1 or TRBD2 (8 bases each). Looked up from germline, CDR1 is DFQATT and CDR2 is SNEGSKA (reference sequence). V lost 3 bases, J lost 4 bases, and 16 bases lay in between. The CDR3 has 15 amino acids. As DNA, the CDR3 is TGCAGTGCTAGCCCAGGGGGCGGGGGGTACAATGAGCAGTTCTTC. Its protein product is CSASPGGGGYNEQFF.

The rearrangement links TRBV4-3 to TRBJ2-7; 8 nucleotides agree with TRBD2. Looked up from germline, CDR1 is LGHNA and CDR2 is YSLEER. The CDR3 runs to 17 residues. V shed 0 bases and J 6 bases; nucleotides not matched to a gene: 13. The CDR3 nucleotides read TGCGCCAGCAGCCAAGAATTGAGCGGGAGTTTTCTGGGCGAGCAGTACTTC. This gives the protein CASSQELSGSFLGEQYF.

This clonotype showed up many times. J is TRBJ1-4 and V is TRBV29-1; D is unclear. Germline V gene sequence: CDR1 SQVTM, CDR2 ANQGSEA. CDR3 size: 14 residues. Trimming took 6 bases from V and 4 from J, leaving 15 bases between them. The CDR3 nucleotides read TGCAGCGTAACCGGACGGAACAGTAATGAAAAACTGTTTTTT. This codes for CSVTGRNSNEKLFF. Full variable domain (remainder filled in from reference TRBV29-1 and TRBJ1-4): SAVISQKPSRDICQRGTSLTIQCQVDSQVTMMFWYRQQPGQSLTLIATANQGSEATYESGFVIDKFPISRPNLTFSTLTVSNMSPEDSSIYLCSVTGRNSNEKLFFGSGTQLSVL.

This clonotype was detected many times. This chain connects TRBV29-1 to TRBJ1-5; no reliable D call. The CDR3 is 12 residues long. Trimming removed 4 bases at V and 5 bases at J, with 9 bases between. Germline values: CDR1 SQVTM, CDR2 ANQGSEA. CDR3 in amino acids: CSVASTDQPQHF. The CDR3 DNA sequence: TGCAGCGTTGCGTCTACAGATCAGCCCCAGCATTTT.

The chain couples TRBV28 to TRBJ2-3; D is undetermined. The CDR3 sequence is 13 residues long. The V end lost 6 bases, the J end lost 3 bases, and 10 bases lay between the germline ends. Germline loops: CDR1 MDHEN, CDR2 SYDVKM. CDR3 amino acids: CASRRRVTDTQYF. CDR3 coding DNA: TGTGCCAGCAGAAGAAGGGTAACAGATACGCAGTATTTT.

V usage is TRBV19 and J usage is TRBJ2-1, with 9 nucleotides matching TRBD1. Germline CDR1 and CDR2: LNHDA and SQIVND (reference sequence). The CDR3 sequence is 17 residues long. The J segment lost 7 bases and the V segment lost 7 bases, leaving 17 bases of the junction unmatched. CDR3 region: CASKKFPRTGVGNEQFF. The CDR3 DNA reads as TGTGCCAGTAAGAAGTTTCCCCGGACAGGGGTGGGGAATGAGCAGTTCTTC.

The chain uses TRBV12-3 or TRBV12-4 and TRBJ2-5; 11 bases map to TRBD2. The V and J ends lost 10 bases and 5 bases, in that order; junction bases with no gene match: 12. The CDR3 is made up of 15 amino acids. The CDR3 region has the DNA TGTGCCAACAGAGTAGCGGGGGGGCTGACGGAGACCCAGTACTTC. The encoded protein is CANRVAGGLTETQYF.

The V call is TRBV5-1, the J call TRBJ1-1; D is possibly TRBD1 (6 bases). This CDR3 comprises 14 residues. V lost 5 bases and J 4 bases, leaving 15 bases between the germline ends. CDR1 is SGHRS and CDR2 is YFSETQ in the germline V gene. CDR3 region: CASSRGHQSTEAFF. The CDR3 coding sequence is TGCGCCAGCAGTCGGGGACACCAGAGCACTGAAGCTTTCTTT.

This clonotype was seen at least ten times. J is TRBJ1-6 and V is TRBV20-1; the D is unclear. Germline assignment: CDR1 DFQATT and CDR2 SNEGSKA (reference sequence). The CDR3 is made up of 14 amino acids. The V end was cut by 0 bases, the J end by 8 bases, with 11 bases between. The DNA of the CDR3 is TGCAGTGCTAGAGACTCCGCGAGGGATTCACCCCTCCACTTT. It codes for CSARDSARDSPLHF.

This chain connects TRBV6-1 to TRBJ2-2; 7 positions match TRBD2. The CDR3 is 19 amino acids. V was pared by 8 bases and J by 4 bases, with 22 bases of the junction left unmatched. Germline-derived CDR1 and CDR2 are MNHNS and SASEGT. The CDR3 DNA is TGTGCCAGCCGTAAGGGGTTGGGAACGGGCAGCGGGGCCACCGGGGAGCTGTTTTTT. Translated, it gives CASRKGLGTGSGATGELFF.